This T cell receptor (beta chain) is drawn from a study of T-cell memory formation after mild COVID-19. This clonotype was found a few times. The authors produced TCR alpha and TCR beta cDNA libraries with sample barcodes and UMIs by 5'RACE using constant-segment primers. In TCRdb, the 5' RACE reads were re-called with MiXCR into one record per CDR3 protein. The sample holds around 470,000 distinct CDR3 sequences, around 20% seen once. V was shortened by 0 bases and J by 4 bases, with 6 bases between the two germline ends. In germline, CDR1 is SEHNR, CDR2 FQNEAQ (reference sequence). The CDR3 runs 13 residues.

The rearrangement links TRBV7-9 to TRBJ1-1; D is uncertain. The source material was PBMCs or a T cell subset sorted from them (not recorded which). The clonotype was recovered from an adult woman who had mild COVID-19 (a few samples of this study predate the infection). Cell type and time point are not known. The CDR3 loop is CASSLAQVTEAFF. Written as DNA, the CDR3 is TGTGCCAGCAGCTTAGCGCAGGTCACTGAAGCTTTCTTT.